The TCR delta chain under discussion was sequenced for a study of DNA immune sequencing with unique molecular identifiers (dated by TCRdb to the early 2020s). About the investigation overall: Immunomagnetic cell separation was used to enrich gammadelta T cells from buffy coats, and the genomic DNA of the enriched gammadelta T cells was sequenced. Fluorescence-activated cell sorting was used to enrich gammadelta T cells from the PBMC of roughly 11 healthy people. To compare enriched and non-enriched samples, about 93 ng of enriched gammadelta T-cell DNA and 1 ug of non-enriched PBMC DNA were sequenced. An ultrasensitive DNA-based TRD repertoire sequencing method using PCR-introduced unique molecular identifiers was developed and validated in the study. The method was checked using synthetic reference molecules and blood samples from healthy people. Donors were healthy individuals, with ten to eleven donors profiled from sorted peripheral blood gammadelta T cells. Here is what the overall study found, with its caveats: The primer-based approach cannot detect novel TRD sequences that are not targeted by the primers. TRD repertoire diversity varied between healthy donors, with several donors highly oligoclonal where top 5 clonotypes exceeded half of productive molecules. Among clonotypes in healthy donors, TRDV2 paired with TRDJ1 was identified as the most common TRD rearrangement.

From cysteine to phenylalanine, the CDR3 is 24 amino acids long. The read is trimmed to its CDR3 DNA, 72 bases read in frame from base 1. CDR1 and CDR2 were assigned from the germline V gene as TSWWSYY and QGS. The germline V and J ends show losses of 0 bases and 0 bases respectively, and no gene match explains 22 bases of the junction. Libraries were prepared through multiplex PCR. A 32-plex assay with primers for all 8 TRDV and 4 TRDJ genes covering the CDR3 was used to amplify genomic DNA. A 12-nucleotide UMI was added during approximately 3 barcoding PCR cycles, followed by a second PCR with Illumina adapter primers. AMPure XP beads were used to purify the libraries, whose quality was checked on a Fragment Analyzer using the HS NGS Fragment kit. An Illumina MiniSeq mid-output kit with around 19% PhiX and 150 cycles of paired-end reads was used for sequencing. In the original analysis: MIGEC version 1.2.9 was used to process reads, grouping reads by UMI and building error-corrected consensus sequences. For post-processing, modified scripts from VDJtools version 1.2.1 were used together with the tcR R package. Clones were re-identified by TCRdb from the public reads with CATT, and rows with the same DNA were merged. Clone size and V and J calls follow TCRdb, not the original study. The sample yields about 670 delta-chain clones; roughly an eighth were counted once. Around 64% of the sample lies in the top ten.

Judged by its sample share, this clone qualifies as medium-sized (0.01 to 0.1%). What this receptor recognizes is not known. Within one base of it there is no much larger clone, and no base qualities were kept. The sequencing input was gamma-delta T cells from PBMCs. This receptor was obtained from a human donor in good health. The sequence is built from TRDV1 and TRDJ1, with 13 bases matching TRDD3. The DNA sequence is as follows: TGTGCTCTTGGGGAACTCGCTTTTCCTACCCTTTACTGGGGGATACGCCCTCACACCGATAAACTCATCTTT. The translation is CALGELAFPTLYWGIRPHTDKLIF.